These 13 T cell receptor beta chains originate from one sample sequenced in a study of blood T cell repertoires in COVID-19. The table came from immunoSEQ multiplex PCR; TCRdb's copy has only in-frame clones and leaves some out. Of 150,000 to 200,000 clones in the sample, roughly 80% were seen once. Material for sequencing was PBMCs or T cells enriched from blood (not recorded which). These TCRs come from a man aged 45 to 65 who had recovered from COVID-19.

The CDR3 region has the DNA TGTGCCAGTAGTATGGTCGGAAAGGGGTGGGAAAAACTGTTTTTT. Translated: CASSMVGKGWEKLFF. The chain uses TRBV19 and TRBJ1-4, with D possibly matching TRBD1 (5 bases). CDR1 LNHDA and CDR2 SQIVND come from the germline V gene (reference sequence). The CDR3 has 15 residues. The V gene lost 3 bases and the J gene lost 8 bases, with 16 bases spanning the gap.

V gene TRBV6-6 combines with J gene TRBJ2-7, with 9 positions matching TRBD1. J was trimmed by 1 base and V by 0 bases; bases with no gene match: 4. The CDR3 has 16 amino acids. The V gene's germline CDR1 is MNHNY and CDR2 SVGAGI (reference sequence). The CDR3 DNA reads as TGTGCCAGCAGTTACTCCCCGGGACAGGGATCCTACGAGCAGTACTTC. This gives the protein CASSYSPGQGSYEQYF.

This chain uses TRBV28 with TRBJ1-2, with TRBD1 matching 9 bases. The CDR3 is 14 amino acids. The trim removed 9 bases at V and 4 bases at J, leaving 9 bases unmatched. Germline V gene data show CDR1 as MDHEN and CDR2 as SYDVKM. This chain's CDR3 is CASDPGQGPYGYTF. The CDR3 DNA is TGTGCCAGTGATCCGGGACAGGGTCCCTATGGCTACACCTTC.

Of note for this clone: This sample also contains other DNA sequences that code for the same CDR3. This chain connects TRBV9 to TRBJ2-2, with 8 bases lining up with TRBD1. Germline V gene lookup returns CDR1 SGDLS and CDR2 YYNGEE. The ends lost 0 bases at V and 4 bases at J; junction bases unmatched: 2. This CDR3 spans 15 amino acids. CDR3 bases: TGTGCCAGCAGCGTAGAAACAGGGGGCACCGGGGAGCTGTTTTTT. It yields the protein CASSVETGGTGELFF.

The chain combines TRBV25-1 with TRBJ1-2, with a tentative D call TRBD1 (6 bases). With 4 bases removed from V and 4 bases from J, the gap between germline ends came to 7 bases. Germline CDR1 and CDR2: MGHDK and SYGVNS. This CDR3 has 12 residues. The CDR3 nucleotides are TGTGCCAGCAGTGCAGGGGCCTATGGCTACACCTTC. Translation: CASSAGAYGYTF.

With respect to this clone: Sequence at one end of the junction differs from germline and may be a read error. The genes are TRBV7-3 and TRBJ2-1; 8 bases are shared with TRBD1. This CDR3 spans 13 amino acids. Germline lookup yields CDR1 SGHTA and CDR2 FQGTGA. As DNA, the CDR3 is TGTGCCAGCAGCTTAGGACAGGGAACCCAGTGGGTCTTC. Protein sequence: CASSLGQGTQWVF.

The chain is built from TRBV16 and TRBJ1-4; TRBD1 agrees at 7 bases. CDR3 length equals 14 residues. After removal of 5 bases from V and 7 bases from J, the junction contained 7 bases not matched to a gene. The germline V gene encodes CDR1 KGHSY and CDR2 FQNENV. CDR3 DNA sequence: TGTGCCAGCAGCTCGACAGGGTTCGGTGAAAAACTGTTTTTT. Its protein product is CASSSTGFGEKLFF. Supplemented by reference TRBV16 and TRBJ1-4, the full variable domain reads GEEVAQTPKHLVRGEGQKAKLYCAPIKGHSYVFWYQQVLKNEFKFLISFQNENVFDETGMPKERFSAKCLPNSPCSLEIQATKLEDSAVYFCASSSTGFGEKLFFGSGTQLSVL.

V and J are TRBV5-6 and TRBJ1-2; 9 bases are a match to TRBD1. Per the germline V gene, CDR1 is SGHDT and CDR2 is YYEEEE. The CDR3 extends over 18 amino acids. The J segment lost 7 bases and the V segment lost 5 bases, leaving 21 bases of the junction unmatched. The CDR3 loop reads CASRDNLGQGLLGGGYTF. CDR3 in DNA: TGTGCCAGCAGGGACAATTTGGGACAGGGACTCCTTGGGGGTGGCTACACCTTC.

The V and J genes are TRBV6-2 or TRBV6-3 and TRBJ2-5; possibly TRBD2 for D (5 bases). Trimming removed 4 bases at V and 5 bases at J, with 17 bases between. The CDR3 covers 15 residues. The germline V gene has CDR1 MNHEY and CDR2 SVGEGT. The CDR3 spells CASSFLETMPETQYF. The CDR3 nucleotides are TGTGCCAGCAGTTTCCTCGAGACTATGCCGGAGACCCAGTACTTC.

V usage is TRBV27 and J usage is TRBJ2-3; no firm D call. This CDR3 spans 13 amino acids. From germline, CDR1 is MNHEY and CDR2 SMNVEV (reference sequence). Trimming left V 9 bases short and J 7 bases short, with 17 bases between. The CDR3 DNA reads TGTGCCAGTCGTGTGGGCTCCGCAAATACGCAGTATTTT. Its protein product is CASRVGSANTQYF.

The chain recombines TRBV6-5 with TRBJ1-4, with 10 bases matching TRBD1. V shed 7 bases, J shed 7 bases, and the junction held 6 bases outside the gene matches. The CDR3 loop spans 14 amino acids. Germline CDR1 is MNHEY and CDR2 is SVGAGI. The CDR3 coding sequence is TGTGCCAGCACATGGGACAGGGGCGTTGAAAAACTGTTTTTT. Its protein product is CASTWDRGVEKLFF.

The chain has TRBV19 and TRBJ2-7, with 10 bases identical to TRBD2. Germline V lookup: CDR1 LNHDA, CDR2 SQIVND (reference sequence). This CDR3 has 15 amino acids. The V and J ends lost 6 bases and 3 bases, in that order; junction bases with no gene match: 8. Here the CDR3 DNA reads TGTGCCAGTAGCCCCGGAGCGGGAGGGGTCTACGAGCAGTACTTC. It is translated as CASSPGAGGVYEQYF.

In this sample, this clone turned up a few times. This chain joins TRBV3-1 (or the pseudogene TRBV3-2) and TRBJ2-1; the match to TRBD2 covers 7 bases. Germline lookup yields CDR1 LGHDT and CDR2 YNNKEL (reference sequence). The length of the CDR3 is 16 residues. V trimming: 3 bases; J trimming: 5 bases; junction bases outside the gene matches: 10. As DNA, the CDR3 is TGTGCCAGCAGCCAGAGGGCGTCTAGCGGACACAATGAGCAGTTCTTC. It yields the protein CASSQRASSGHNEQFF.